This T cell receptor beta chain was profiled in a study of blood T cells in healthy people across ages. Points from the study as a whole: Lack of knowledge of donor CMV status possibly confounded expanded clonotype changes. Long-lived donors exceeded aged donors in naive CD4+ cells and diversity.

With respect to this clonotype: No antigen is known for it.

The authors ran a second PCR of about 6 to 11 cycles using a sample-barcoded 5' primer and a J-beta primer mix. TCRdb reanalysed the 5' RACE reads using MiXCR and keeps one entry per CDR3 protein. The sample has approximately 780,000 distinct CDR3 sequences, around 25% seen once. The V gene's germline CDR1 is SQVTM and CDR2 ANQGSEA. Trimming removed 4 bases at V and 0 bases at J, with 7 bases between. The CDR3 contains 13 residues. The same specimen was also included in a second study, on T cells of mothers and their children. Turning to that study: Per mother, over 10 million TCR beta CDR3 reads were obtained; per child, about 3 million. Thymic selection molds TCR recombination products alike in related and unrelated pairs.

The sequence was obtained from a boy aged 5-17 years in good health. The chain joins TRBV29-1 to TRBJ1-5; unclear D gene. The sample taken for sequencing was blood. For the CDR3, the DNA is TGCAGCGTTGCCTTTGATAGCAATCAGCCCCAGCATTTT. Residues: CSVAFDSNQPQHF.